These T cell receptor beta chains were read from a single sample in a study of T cells in localized non-small cell lung cancer. Some clones are missing from TCRdb's copy, which holds only in-frame ones; the method was immunoSEQ multiplex PCR. The sample has over 25,000 clones, about nine tenths seen once. Sample: peripheral blood, taken before any cancer treatment. The source of these receptors is a woman between 35 and 75 years old with stage I lung adenocarcinoma. Each CDR3 is given with its conserved first and last residue. The D gene is left open where the match is weak. Where a row states a size, it is once, few, many or the class of an expanded clone; other rows omit it.

cdr3_aa cdr3_nt clone_size v_call d_call j_call
CASRGLNRGQGDQPQHF TGTGCCAGCCGTGGGCTGAACAGGGGGCAAGGGGATCAGCCCCAGCATTTT . TRBV6-1 TRBD1 TRBJ1-5
CASSTGSASPGANVLTF TGCGCCAGCAGCACGGGGTCAGCGTCTCCTGGGGCCAACGTCCTGACTTTC . TRBV5-1 . TRBJ2-6
CASRKSGGADEQFF TGTGCCAGCAGGAAGAGCGGGGGGGCTGATGAGCAGTTCTTC . TRBV11-2 TRBD2 TRBJ2-1
CASRGLQNTEAFF TGTGCCAGCAGAGGCCTACAGAACACTGAAGCTTTCTTT once TRBV2 . TRBJ1-1
CASRGQSQETQYF TGTGCCAGCAGAGGACAGAGTCAAGAGACCCAGTACTTC few TRBV7-2 . TRBJ2-5
CASSYKEGTEAFF TGTGCCAGCAGTTACAAGGAGGGGACTGAAGCTTTCTTT . TRBV6-5 . TRBJ1-1
CAWSAGGRNIQYF TGTGCCTGGAGTGCAGGGGGTCGTAACATTCAGTACTTC . TRBV30 TRBD1 TRBJ2-4
CASSSLRGGENTEAFF TGTGCCAGCAGTTCCCTTCGAGGCGGGGAGAACACTGAAGCTTTCTTT . TRBV28 . TRBJ1-1
CATSRGQGTSYEQYF TGTGCCACCAGCAGAGGTCAGGGGACCTCCTACGAGCAGTACTTC . TRBV15 . TRBJ2-7
CASSSYGSDTEAFF TGTGCCAGCAGTTCTTACGGGTCGGACACTGAAGCTTTCTTT . TRBV13 . TRBJ1-1
CAWSVQGNQPQHF TGTGCCTGGAGTGTACAGGGCAATCAGCCCCAGCATTTT few TRBV30 . TRBJ1-5
CASILAVYNEQFF TGTGCCAGCATACTAGCGGTCTACAATGAGCAGTTCTTC . TRBV2 TRBD2 TRBJ2-1
CASSQGRGDEGYTF TGCGCCAGCAGCCAAGGTAGAGGGGACGAGGGCTACACCTTC . TRBV4-3 . TRBJ1-2
CSVSGLAGVNEQFF TGCAGCGTCTCCGGACTAGCGGGAGTCAATGAGCAGTTCTTC . TRBV29-1 TRBD2 TRBJ2-1
CASSEGKGTEQETQYF TGCGCCAGCAGTGAGGGGAAAGGGACGGAACAAGAGACCCAGTACTTC . TRBV10-1 . TRBJ2-5
CASSGVASGTPPKNEQFF TGTGCCAGCAGTGGTGTGGCTAGCGGTACGCCCCCTAAGAATGAGCAGTTCTTC . TRBV6-1 TRBD2 TRBJ2-1
CASSLNIGRNIQYF TGCGCCAGCAGCTTGAATATCGGGAGGAACATTCAGTACTTC . TRBV5-1 TRBD2 TRBJ2-4
CASSPRERSNTGELFF TGCGCCAGCAGCCCCAGGGAGCGGAGTAACACCGGGGAGCTGTTTTTT once TRBV4-1 . TRBJ2-2
CASSVAHLNEQFF TGTGCCAGCAGCGTAGCCCACCTCAATGAGCAGTTCTTC . TRBV9 . TRBJ2-1
CASSVASGSEQFF TGTGCCAGCAGCGTAGCTAGCGGGAGTGAGCAGTTCTTC . TRBV9 TRBD2 TRBJ2-1
CASSSTSGRLTYNEQFF TGTGCCAGCAGCTCGACTAGCGGGAGGCTTACCTACAATGAGCAGTTCTTC . TRBV7-2 TRBD2 TRBJ2-1
CASSLSPLETQYF TGTGCCAGCAGCTTAAGTCCTTTAGAGACCCAGTACTTC once TRBV7-3 . TRBJ2-5
CASSVPLGTVRNQPQHF TGTGCCAGTAGTGTCCCTCTGGGGACAGTACGCAATCAGCCCCAGCATTTT . TRBV19 TRBD1 TRBJ1-5
CATRQGPETQYF TGCGCCACCCGACAGGGACCAGAGACCCAGTACTTC once TRBV10-2 TRBD1 TRBJ2-5
CASSLAGANVLTF TGTGCCAGCAGCTTAGCCGGGGCCAACGTCCTGACTTTC . TRBV13 . TRBJ2-6
CASSSPGPKAYGYTF TGTGCCAGCAGTTCACCGGGCCCCAAGGCCTATGGCTACACCTTC . TRBV27 . TRBJ1-2
CASSFGTSGRGTQYF TGTGCCAGCAGCTTCGGGACTAGCGGGAGGGGTACGCAGTATTTT . TRBV5-4 TRBD2 TRBJ2-3
CASGTAGLYEQYF TGTGCCAGCGGCACAGCGGGATTATACGAGCAGTACTTC . TRBV27 TRBD2 TRBJ2-7
CASIPQGGTEKLFF TGTGCCAGCATCCCTCAGGGGGGCACTGAAAAACTGTTTTTT . TRBV7-9 TRBD1 TRBJ1-4
CASSLSGTGIPYEQYF TGTGCCAGCAGTTTATCCGGGACAGGGATTCCCTACGAGCAGTACTTC . TRBV27 TRBD1 TRBJ2-7
CARSPGGQGVYGYTF TGTGCCCGGAGTCCCGGCGGACAGGGCGTCTATGGCTACACCTTC once TRBV30 TRBD1 TRBJ1-2
CASRQHLAGGPNEQFF TGTGCCAGCAGGCAACATCTAGCGGGGGGCCCCAATGAGCAGTTCTTC few TRBV7-3 TRBD2 TRBJ2-1
CASSLDDRTDTQYF TGTGCCAGCAGCTTGGATGATAGAACAGATACGCAGTATTTT . TRBV5-4 . TRBJ2-3
CASSSTGANVLTF TGTGCCAGCAGCAGTACAGGGGCCAACGTCCTGACTTTC few TRBV21-1 . TRBJ2-6
CASSLVARPDTQYF TGTGCCAGCAGCTTAGTTGCTCGTCCAGATACGCAGTATTTT . TRBV7-9 . TRBJ2-3
CASSSRTGDTDTQYF TGTGCCAGCAGCTCTCGGACAGGGGACACAGATACGCAGTATTTT . TRBV7-2 TRBD1 TRBJ2-3
CASSRFGGDYGYTF TGTGCCAGCAGTCGATTTGGGGGGGACTATGGCTACACCTTC . TRBV6-5 . TRBJ1-2
CASSLVSFGVTQETQYF TGTGCCAGCAGCTTAGTGAGTTTCGGGGTAACCCAAGAGACCCAGTACTTC few TRBV11-3 . TRBJ2-5
CASQLSTNQETQYF TGTGCTTCTCAGCTTTCCACTAACCAAGAGACCCAGTACTTC . TRBV5-4 . TRBJ2-5
CASSIRETQYF TGTGCCAGTAGTATCCGGGAGACCCAGTACTTC . TRBV19 . TRBJ2-5
CASSFRSSPNEQFF TGTGCCAGCAGCTTTAGATCTAGTCCCAATGAGCAGTTCTTC . TRBV7-2 . TRBJ2-1
CASSYGTSGRGREQFF TGTGCCAGCAGCTACGGGACTAGCGGGAGAGGGAGAGAGCAGTTCTTC . TRBV7-2 TRBD2 TRBJ2-1
CASSLINYGYTF TGTGCCAGCAGCTTAATTAACTATGGCTACACCTTC . TRBV11-2 . TRBJ1-2
CSATTRVANYGYTF TGCAGCGCCACCACCCGGGTAGCTAACTATGGCTACACCTTC . TRBV29-1 . TRBJ1-2
CASSSRPGQPDNEQFF TGTGCCAGCAGCTCGCGCCCGGGACAGCCCGACAATGAGCAGTTCTTC few TRBV11-2 TRBD1 TRBJ2-1
CASSIGGQGVNTGELFF TGTGCCAGTAGTATAGGGGGACAGGGGGTGAACACCGGGGAGCTGTTTTTT once TRBV19 TRBD1 TRBJ2-2
CASSLAGSSYEQYF TGTGCCAGCAGCTTAGCGGGGAGCTCCTACGAGCAGTACTTC . TRBV11-2 . TRBJ2-7
CASRDRTNQPQHF TGTGCCAGTAGAGACAGGACCAATCAGCCCCAGCATTTT . TRBV19 . TRBJ1-5
CASSSGREYGELFF TGTGCCAGCAGTAGCGGGAGAGAATACGGGGAGCTGTTTTTT . TRBV6-5 TRBD2 TRBJ2-2
CASSIEQGGMAGTYGYTF TGTGCCAGTAGTATTGAGCAGGGAGGAATGGCGGGGACCTATGGCTACACCTTC few TRBV19 . TRBJ1-2
CASSQFRSPEGPEAFF TGTGCCAGCAGCCAATTCCGATCACCGGAGGGGCCTGAAGCTTTCTTT once TRBV14 . TRBJ1-1
CASSLVGSGRGDTQYF TGTGCCAGCAGCTTAGTGGGTAGCGGGAGAGGAGATACGCAGTATTTT . TRBV7-2 TRBD2 TRBJ2-3
CAWSVPGHFDSNQPQHF TGTGCCTGGAGTGTTCCCGGCCACTTTGATAGCAATCAGCCCCAGCATTTT once TRBV30 . TRBJ1-5
CASSLGEADTQYF TGTGCCAGCAGCTTAGGCGAGGCAGATACGCAGTATTTT . TRBV11-3 . TRBJ2-3
CASRTPGGNTIYF TGTGCCAGCCGCACGCCAGGCGGAAACACCATATATTTT once TRBV6-5 . TRBJ1-3
CASSPDVGSGNTIYF TGTGCCAGCAGCCCGGACGTGGGCTCTGGAAACACCATATATTTT . TRBV9 . TRBJ1-3
CASSYSHNEQFF TGTGCCAGCAGTTACAGCCACAATGAGCAGTTCTTC . TRBV7-2 . TRBJ2-1
CASSYGGNYGYTF TGTGCCAGCAGTTACGGAGGAAACTATGGCTACACCTTC once TRBV6-5 . TRBJ1-2
CASSPSGSGNIQYF TGTGCCAGTAGTCCTAGCGGGAGCGGGAACATTCAGTACTTC . TRBV19 TRBD2 TRBJ2-4